The rows below give T cell receptor beta chains drawn from one sample of a study of a mutant IDH1 vaccine in newly diagnosed glioma. Sequencing used immunoSEQ multiplex PCR; TCRdb keeps in-frame clones, though not all of them. The sample has about 56,000 clones, 85% to 90% seen once. Which antigens these TCRs recognize remains unknown. The sequencing here drew on PBMCs, taken from a glioma patient whose treatment included an IDH1 peptide vaccine. The source is a woman aged 40 to 49 with glioma. Each CDR3 is given with its conserved first and last residue. The D gene is left open where the match is weak. Expanded clones get a size class; other rows say once, few or many, or leave the size out.

D gene: TRBD1; J gene: TRBJ2-7; clone size: .; V gene: TRBV4-1; CDR3 protein: CASSQLPGTGVGEQYF; CDR3 DNA: TGCGCCAGCAGCCAACTTCCAGGGACAGGGGTTGGCGAGCAGTACTTC
D gene: .; J gene: TRBJ2-5; clone size: .; V gene: TRBV7-9; CDR3 protein: CASRFRDIQETQYF; CDR3 DNA: TGTGCCAGCAGGTTCCGGGACATCCAAGAGACCCAGTACTTC
D gene: TRBD1; J gene: TRBJ1-2; clone size: .; V gene: TRBV13; CDR3 protein: CASSDSAGTGLWGGYTF; CDR3 DNA: TGTGCCAGCAGCGACTCCGCTGGGACAGGACTTTGGGGAGGCTACACCTTC
D gene: .; J gene: TRBJ2-3; clone size: .; V gene: TRBV6-5; CDR3 protein: CASSYGGVSTDTQYF; CDR3 DNA: TGTGCCAGCAGTTACGGCGGGGTAAGCACAGATACGCAGTATTTT
D gene: TRBD2; J gene: TRBJ2-2; clone size: .; V gene: TRBV4-3; CDR3 protein: CASSQSPGGTRGGELFF; CDR3 DNA: TGCGCCAGCAGCCAATCTCCGGGTGGGACTAGAGGGGGGGAGCTGTTTTTT
D gene: .; J gene: TRBJ2-5; clone size: .; V gene: TRBV4-1; CDR3 protein: CASSQLASKETQYF; CDR3 DNA: TGCGCCAGCAGCCAACTAGCGTCCAAGGAGACCCAGTACTTC
D gene: TRBD1; J gene: TRBJ2-1; clone size: .; V gene: TRBV7-8; CDR3 protein: CASSLVVGVYGTGSWNEQFF; CDR3 DNA: TGTGCCAGCAGCTTAGTAGTTGGGGTGTACGGGACAGGGTCATGGAATGAGCAGTTCTTC
D gene: TRBD1; J gene: TRBJ1-6; clone size: .; V gene: TRBV10-3; CDR3 protein: CAISKGGTGNSPLHF; CDR3 DNA: TGTGCCATCAGTAAAGGCGGGACAGGGAATTCACCCCTCCACTTT
D gene: TRBD1; J gene: TRBJ1-5; clone size: .; V gene: TRBV19; CDR3 protein: CASSSQGAYSNQPQHF; CDR3 DNA: TGTGCCAGTAGTTCGCAGGGGGCATATAGCAATCAGCCCCAGCATTTT
D gene: .; J gene: TRBJ2-5; clone size: .; V gene: TRBV11-1; CDR3 protein: CASSMVETQYF; CDR3 DNA: TGTGCCAGCAGCATGGTGGAGACCCAGTACTTC
D gene: .; J gene: TRBJ2-1; clone size: .; V gene: TRBV5-1; CDR3 protein: CASSFHTERYNEQFF; CDR3 DNA: TGCGCCAGCAGCTTTCACACGGAACGATACAATGAGCAGTTCTTC
D gene: .; J gene: TRBJ1-3; clone size: .; V gene: TRBV5-1; CDR3 protein: CASSLAMDSGNTIYF; CDR3 DNA: TGCGCCAGCAGCTTGGCCATGGACTCTGGAAACACCATATATTTT
D gene: TRBD1; J gene: TRBJ1-2; clone size: .; V gene: TRBV29-1; CDR3 protein: CSVEPTGQGGYGYTF; CDR3 DNA: TGCAGCGTTGAACCTACCGGACAGGGTGGCTATGGCTACACCTTC
D gene: .; J gene: TRBJ2-3; clone size: .; V gene: TRBV5-4; CDR3 protein: CASSPGTGRTDTQYF; CDR3 DNA: TGTGCCAGCAGCCCGGGCACTGGACGCACAGATACGCAGTATTTT
D gene: TRBD2; J gene: TRBJ2-4; clone size: .; V gene: TRBV7-2; CDR3 protein: CASSLISGGAATKNIQYF; CDR3 DNA: TGTGCCAGCAGCTTAATAAGCGGGGGGGCCGCAACCAAAAACATTCAGTACTTC
D gene: TRBD1; J gene: TRBJ2-2; clone size: once; V gene: TRBV30; CDR3 protein: CAWSGTGGYTGELFF; CDR3 DNA: TGTGCCTGGAGTGGTACAGGGGGATACACCGGGGAGCTGTTTTTT
D gene: .; J gene: TRBJ2-5; clone size: .; V gene: TRBV5-6; CDR3 protein: CASSLQGQETQYF; CDR3 DNA: TGTGCCAGCAGCCTTCAGGGACAAGAGACCCAGTACTTC
D gene: .; J gene: TRBJ1-1; clone size: .; V gene: TRBV27; CDR3 protein: CASSLSNRGRAFF; CDR3 DNA: TGTGCCAGCAGTTTATCGAATCGCGGCCGAGCTTTCTTT
D gene: .; J gene: TRBJ1-2; clone size: .; V gene: TRBV6-5; CDR3 protein: CASSPFRGNYGYTF; CDR3 DNA: TGTGCCAGCAGCCCCTTTCGGGGAAACTATGGCTACACCTTC
D gene: .; J gene: TRBJ2-5; clone size: .; V gene: TRBV7-6; CDR3 protein: CASSDLPNGETQYF; CDR3 DNA: TGTGCCAGCAGCGACCTACCTAACGGGGAGACCCAGTACTTC
D gene: TRBD2; J gene: TRBJ2-7; clone size: .; V gene: TRBV5-1; CDR3 protein: CASSPGTSGSQEQYF; CDR3 DNA: TGCGCCAGCAGCCCAGGGACTAGCGGGAGTCAGGAGCAGTACTTC
D gene: .; J gene: TRBJ2-1; clone size: .; V gene: TRBV19; CDR3 protein: CASSIKPDSYNEQFF; CDR3 DNA: TGTGCCAGTAGTATCAAGCCGGACTCCTACAATGAGCAGTTCTTC
D gene: .; J gene: TRBJ2-5; clone size: .; V gene: TRBV9; CDR3 protein: CASSVGQSPGTQYF; CDR3 DNA: TGTGCCAGCAGCGTAGGGCAGTCACCCGGGACCCAGTACTTC
D gene: TRBD2; J gene: TRBJ2-1; clone size: .; V gene: TRBV4-3; CDR3 protein: CASSQDGLAGGFYNEQFF; CDR3 DNA: TGCGCCAGCAGCCAAGATGGGCTAGCGGGGGGGTTTTACAATGAGCAGTTCTTC
D gene: .; J gene: TRBJ2-3; clone size: .; V gene: TRBV4-1; CDR3 protein: CASSPQISTDTQYF; CDR3 DNA: TGCGCCAGCAGCCCCCAAATTTCCACAGATACGCAGTATTTT